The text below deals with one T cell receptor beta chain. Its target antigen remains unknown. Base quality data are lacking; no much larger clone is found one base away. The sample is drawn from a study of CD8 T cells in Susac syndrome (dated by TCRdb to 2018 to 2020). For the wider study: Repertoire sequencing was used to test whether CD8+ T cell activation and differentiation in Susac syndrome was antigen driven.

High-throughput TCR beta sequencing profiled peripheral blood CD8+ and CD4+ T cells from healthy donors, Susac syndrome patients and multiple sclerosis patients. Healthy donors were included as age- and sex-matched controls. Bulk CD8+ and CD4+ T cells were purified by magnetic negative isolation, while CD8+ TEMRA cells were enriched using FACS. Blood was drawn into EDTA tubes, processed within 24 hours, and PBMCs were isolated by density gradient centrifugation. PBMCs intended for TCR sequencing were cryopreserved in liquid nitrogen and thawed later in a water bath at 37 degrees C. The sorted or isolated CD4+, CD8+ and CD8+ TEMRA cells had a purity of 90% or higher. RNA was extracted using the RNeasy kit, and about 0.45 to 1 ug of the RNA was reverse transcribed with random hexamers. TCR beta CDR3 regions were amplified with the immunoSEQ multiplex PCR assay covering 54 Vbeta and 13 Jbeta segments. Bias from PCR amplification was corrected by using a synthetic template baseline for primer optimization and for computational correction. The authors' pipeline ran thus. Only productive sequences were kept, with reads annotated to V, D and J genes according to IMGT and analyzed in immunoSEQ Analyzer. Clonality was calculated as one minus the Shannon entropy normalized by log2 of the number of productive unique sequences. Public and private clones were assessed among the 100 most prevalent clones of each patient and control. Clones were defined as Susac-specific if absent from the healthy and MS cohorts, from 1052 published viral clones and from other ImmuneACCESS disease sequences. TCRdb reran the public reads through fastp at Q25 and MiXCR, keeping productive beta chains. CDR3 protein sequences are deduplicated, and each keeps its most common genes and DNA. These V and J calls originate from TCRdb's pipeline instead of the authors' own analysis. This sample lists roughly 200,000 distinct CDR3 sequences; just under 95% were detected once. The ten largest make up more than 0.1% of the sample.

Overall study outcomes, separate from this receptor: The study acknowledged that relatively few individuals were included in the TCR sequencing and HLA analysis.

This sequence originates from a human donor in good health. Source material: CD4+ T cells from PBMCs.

The encoded CDR3 is CASSNGQAIQETQYF. Read as DNA, the sequence is TGTGCCAGCAGCAACGGACAGGCCATCCAAGAGACCCAGTACTTC. The chain uses TRBV7-8 and TRBJ2-5, with 7 central nucleotides matching TRBD1. The germline V end is reduced by 5 bases and the J end by 1 base; junction bases left unmatched: 7. The CDR3 numbers 15 residues from cysteine through phenylalanine. The entry retains the CDR3 DNA only, 45 bases that are in frame from base 1. From the germline V gene, CDR1 is SGHVS and CDR2 is FQNEAQ.